A single sample is the source of the 27 T cell receptor beta chains below, sequenced in a study of blood T cell repertoires in COVID-19. Using immunoSEQ multiplex PCR, the repertoire was profiled, and TCRdb retains in-frame clones only, with some absent. Here the sample spans approximately 250,000 clones, approximately 80% being singletons. Source material: peripheral blood. Receptor source: a human donor in a cohort sampled during active COVID-19.

The chain combines TRBV6-2 or TRBV6-3 with TRBJ1-5; TRBD1 aligns across 8 bases. Germline CDR1 and CDR2: MNHEY and SVGEGT. J was trimmed by 6 bases and V by 5 bases; bases with no gene match: 9. There are 15 residues in the CDR3. CDR3 protein: CASSAGQDFGQPQHF. CDR3 sequence (DNA): TGTGCCAGCAGTGCGGGACAGGATTTCGGTCAGCCCCAGCATTTT.

V gene TRBV7-2 combines with J gene TRBJ2-7; perhaps TRBD2 as D (5 bases). The CDR3 contains 15 residues. Germline V gene data show CDR1 as SGHTA and CDR2 as FQGNSA. V was clipped by 0 bases and J by 5 bases, with 14 bases between them. The CDR3 region has the DNA TGTGCCAGCAGCTTAGCTGGCAGACTAATCAACGAGCAGTACTTC. Residues: CASSLAGRLINEQYF.

A word on this clone: This CDR3 is also generated by other DNA sequences in the sample. V and J are TRBV9 and TRBJ2-7; 7 nucleotides match TRBD1. The CDR3 contains 14 residues. The V segment lost 0 bases and the J segment 3 bases; nucleotides outside the gene matches: 3. CDR1 SGDLS and CDR2 YYNGEE come from the germline V gene. CDR3 residues: CASSVGSGGYEQYF. CDR3 bases: TGTGCCAGCAGCGTAGGTTCAGGGGGCTACGAGCAGTACTTC.

The chain uses TRBV4-2 and TRBJ2-7; TRBD2 agrees at 9 bases. The trim removed 0 bases at V and 2 bases at J, leaving 5 bases unmatched. This CDR3 contains 16 residues. Germline CDR1 and CDR2: LGHNA and YNFKEQ. The CDR3 here is CASSQDQSSGTYEQYF. The CDR3 coding sequence is TGTGCCAGCAGCCAAGATCAGTCTAGCGGGACCTACGAGCAGTACTTC.

This clone occurred once. The V and J genes are TRBV5-1 and TRBJ2-7; 7 positions match TRBD2. V shed 9 bases, J shed 7 bases, and the junction held 16 bases outside the gene matches. Germline values: CDR1 SGHRS, CDR2 YFSETQ. This CDR3 is built from 14 residues. CDR3 protein: CATTTGQWGGEQYF. CDR3 DNA: TGCGCCACTACGACCGGGCAGTGGGGGGGAGAGCAGTACTTC.

The chain has TRBV6-5 and TRBJ1-1; D is ambiguous. CDR1 is MNHEY and CDR2 is SVGAGI in the germline V gene. This CDR3 spans 14 amino acids. The V end lost 0 bases, the J end lost 6 bases, and 11 bases lay between the germline ends. For the CDR3, the DNA is TGTGCCAGCAGTTACTCCGGGTTGCGCGCTGAAGCTTTCTTT. Residues: CASSYSGLRAEAFF.

The J gene is TRBJ1-1, the V gene TRBV2; the D gene is possibly TRBD1 (5 bases). Germline V gene data show CDR1 as SNHLY and CDR2 as FYNNEI. V was shortened by 2 bases and J by 2 bases, with 24 bases between the two germline ends. The CDR3 sequence is 19 residues long. In DNA, the CDR3 is TGTGCCAGCAGTGAATCTCTAAGCGACCTGATGACAGACAACACTGAAGCTTTCTTT. Amino acids: CASSESLSDLMTDNTEAFF. Full variable domain (remainder filled in from reference TRBV2 and TRBJ1-1): EPEVTQTPSHQVTQMGQEVILRCVPISNHLYFYWYRQILGQKVEFLVSFYNNEISEKSEIFDDQFSVERPDGSNFTLKIRSTKLEDSAMYFCASSESLSDLMTDNTEAFFGQGTRLTVV.

This clone has just a few counts. This chain links TRBV11-2 with TRBJ2-7; 7 bases are shared with TRBD1. The CDR3 loop spans 16 amino acids. Germline assignment: CDR1 SGHAT and CDR2 FQNNGV. V shed 7 bases and J 2 bases; nucleotides not matched to a gene: 14. Written as DNA, the CDR3 is TGTGCCAGCACCCCATACCCGGGACAGACTACCTACGAGCAGTACTTC. Translated: CASTPYPGQTTYEQYF.

The DNA for the CDR3 is TGTGCCAGCCTGTCGACTGAAGCTTTCTTT. It translates to CASLSTEAFF. The chain combines TRBV12-3 or TRBV12-4 with TRBJ1-1; no clear D. The CDR3 runs to 10 residues. Trimming cost V 8 bases and J 5 bases, with 6 bases left between them.

The gene calls are TRBV5-1 and TRBJ2-5; weak D call: TRBD2 (6 bases). V lost 4 bases and J 10 bases, leaving 11 bases between the germline ends. The CDR3 spans 11 residues. Germline values: CDR1 SGHRS, CDR2 YFSETQ. This CDR3 reads CASSPVGGQYF. CDR3 DNA sequence: TGCGCCAGCAGCCCGGTGGGGGGCCAGTACTTC. The whole variable domain, filled in from reference TRBV5-1 and TRBJ2-5, reads KAGVTQTPRYLIKTRGQQVTLSCSPISGHRSVSWYQQTPGQGLQFLFEYFSETQRNKGNFPGRFSGRQFSNSRSEMNVSTLELGDSALYLCASSPVGGQYFGPGTRLLVL.

This clone was observed once. The chain recombines TRBV6-4 with TRBJ2-1; D is unresolved. V was shortened by 3 bases and J by 9 bases, with 15 bases between the two germline ends. The germline CDR1 and CDR2 sequences are MRHNA and SNTAGT. This CDR3 comprises 14 residues. For the CDR3, the DNA is TGTGCCAGCAGTGAATCGTACGGCCCGGGTGAGCAGTTCTTC. Protein product: CASSESYGPGEQFF.

This sequence joins TRBV5-4 and TRBJ1-2; 7 bases match TRBD1. J gave up 4 bases and V 1 base, and 7 bases lay outside the gene matches. The CDR3 consists of 15 residues. CDR1 and CDR2 (germline): SGHNT, YYREEE (reference sequence). CDR3 sequence (DNA): TGTGCCAGCAGCTTGTTACAGGGGAGCGGCTATGGCTACACCTTC. Encoded protein: CASSLLQGSGYGYTF.

This rearrangement joins TRBV11-2 to TRBJ2-3; a weak D match, TRBD1 (6 bases). There are 15 residues in the CDR3. Germline V gene data show CDR1 as SGHAT and CDR2 as FQNNGV. The V and J ends lost 5 bases and 5 bases respectively, with 17 bases between them. CDR3 loop: CASSTSRGVGDTQYF. The CDR3 DNA reads as TGTGCCAGCAGCACATCCAGGGGAGTTGGAGATACGCAGTATTTT.

The rearrangement links TRBV4-2 to TRBJ2-1; D remains unclear. The germline V gene encodes CDR1 LGHNA and CDR2 YNFKEQ. The CDR3 extends over 14 amino acids. Between the trimmed V and J ends, which lost 0 bases and 10 bases, there was a span of 13 bases. CDR3 residues: CASSQDQAREEQFF. The CDR3, as DNA: TGTGCCAGCAGCCAAGATCAGGCTCGAGAAGAGCAGTTCTTC.

The chain links TRBV7-9 to TRBJ1-2; 10 bases align to TRBD1. V lost 5 bases, J lost 8 bases, and 11 bases stayed unmatched. The CDR3 has 15 residues. Germline-derived CDR1 and CDR2 are SEHNR and FQNEAQ (reference sequence). DNA for the CDR3: TGTGCCAGCAGCCATCATCGACAGGGGGCGAGCGGCTACACCTTC. Protein sequence: CASSHHRQGASGYTF.

The V and J genes are TRBV7-2 and TRBJ2-1, with D perhaps matching TRBD1 (5 bases). Per germline, CDR1 SGHTA and CDR2 FQGNSA. The CDR3 contains 13 residues. V dropped 2 bases and J dropped 10 bases, with 12 bases sitting between them. The CDR3 bases are TGTGCCAGCAGCTTAACCAGGGCAGGGGAGCAGTTCTTC. Translating it yields CASSLTRAGEQFF.

The chain carries TRBV7-9 and TRBJ2-1; 14 positions agree with TRBD2. Germline lookup yields CDR1 SEHNR and CDR2 FQNEAQ (reference sequence). CDR3 length equals 18 residues. J gave up 6 bases and V 7 bases, and 14 bases lay outside the gene matches. The CDR3 DNA sequence: TGTGCCAGCACCCTTACCCCCATGGGACTAGCGGGAGCCAATGAGCAGTTCTTC. Its translation: CASTLTPMGLAGANEQFF.

The gene calls are TRBV6-5 and TRBJ2-2; 9 positions agree with TRBD2. The J segment lost 4 bases and the V segment lost 5 bases, leaving 5 bases of the junction unmatched. There are 15 residues in the CDR3. Per the germline V gene, CDR1 is MNHEY and CDR2 is SVGAGI. CDR3 in DNA: TGTGCCAGCAGTATAGGGACTAGCATCACCGGGGAGCTGTTTTTT. It yields the protein CASSIGTSITGELFF.

The gene calls are TRBV2 and TRBJ1-2, with D perhaps TRBD1 (5 bases). The CDR3 extends over 14 amino acids. Germline V CDR1 and CDR2: SNHLY, FYNNEI. Trimming took 7 bases from V and 4 from J, leaving 16 bases between them. CDR3 residues: CASTQRGVAYGYTF. The CDR3, as DNA: TGTGCCAGCACCCAACGGGGGGTTGCCTATGGCTACACCTTC.

V is TRBV28 and J is TRBJ2-2; 9 bases line up with TRBD2. CDR3 length: 16 residues. Looked up from germline, CDR1 is MDHEN and CDR2 is SYDVKM. The ends lost 1 base at V and 2 bases at J; junction bases unmatched: 2. The CDR3 reads CASSLSGLANTGELFF. CDR3 bases: TGTGCCAGCAGTTTATCGGGACTAGCTAACACCGGGGAGCTGTTTTTT. The complete variable domain, with remaining parts taken from reference TRBV28 and TRBJ2-2, reads DVKVTQSSRYLVKRTGEKVFLECVQDMDHENMFWYRQDPGLGLRLIYFSYDVKMKEKGDIPEGYSVSREKKERFSLILESASTNQTSMYLCASSLSGLANTGELFFGEGSRLTVL.

The rearrangement uses TRBV6-5 and TRBJ1-6; tentative D call: TRBD1 (6 bases). Germline V CDR1 and CDR2: MNHEY, SVGAGI. This CDR3 comprises 15 residues. Trimming took 5 bases from V and 6 from J, leaving 14 bases between them. The CDR3 here is CASSRGQGLNSPLHF. The CDR3 DNA is TGTGCCAGCAGTAGGGGACAAGGGCTTAATTCACCCCTCCACTTT.

In its sample, this clone was seen a few times. The rearrangement uses TRBV28 and TRBJ1-5, with 7 nucleotides matching TRBD1. The germline V gene has CDR1 MDHEN and CDR2 SYDVKM. The V gene end was trimmed by 7 bases and the J gene end by 7 bases; junction bases not matched to a gene: 22. This CDR3 is built from 18 residues. The CDR3 region has the DNA TGTGCCAGCATTCCCCTGATAGGACAGGAAAAACTCCGGCAGCCCCAGCATTTT. This codes for CASIPLIGQEKLRQPQHF. The full variable domain, rest sourced from reference TRBV28 and TRBJ1-5, is DVKVTQSSRYLVKRTGEKVFLECVQDMDHENMFWYRQDPGLGLRLIYFSYDVKMKEKGDIPEGYSVSREKKERFSLILESASTNQTSMYLCASIPLIGQEKLRQPQHFGDGTRLSIL.

V and J are TRBV3-1 (or the pseudogene TRBV3-2) and TRBJ2-7; 12 bases line up with TRBD2. Germline V gives CDR1 LGHDT, CDR2 YNNKEL (reference sequence). The CDR3 is made up of 16 amino acids. V was clipped by 3 bases and J by 3 bases; unmatched bases: 6. The DNA of the CDR3 is TGTGCCAGCAGCCAGAGGACTAGCGGGAAGTTCTACGAGCAGTACTTC. Translating gives CASSQRTSGKFYEQYF.

This clone occurred once. This chain connects TRBV6-5 to TRBJ2-7; TRBD2 matches 8 bases. The CDR3 extends over 13 amino acids. V gave up 7 bases and J gave up 4 bases; unmatched junction bases: 6. From germline, CDR1 is MNHEY and CDR2 SVGAGI. CDR3 bases: TGTGCCAGCATCTCCCGGGAGGGGTACGAGCAGTACTTC. Its translation: CASISREGYEQYF.

V is TRBV4-3 and J is TRBJ2-2, with no clear D. Trimming removed 5 bases from V and 6 bases from J, with 10 bases in between. The CDR3 totals 13 residues. The germline V gene encodes CDR1 LGHNA and CDR2 YSLEER. The CDR3: CASSASQAGELFF. CDR3 sequence (DNA): TGCGCCAGCAGCGCCAGTCAGGCCGGGGAGCTGTTTTTT.

This rearrangement joins TRBV24-1 to TRBJ1-2; 11 bases agree with TRBD1. CDR3 length: 12 amino acids. From germline, CDR1 is KGHDR and CDR2 SFDVKD. The trim removed 7 bases at V and 6 bases at J, leaving 0 bases unmatched. The CDR3 bases are TGTGCCACCAGGGGACAGGGGGATGGCTACACCTTC. It codes for CATRGQGDGYTF.

The V gene is TRBV19, the J gene TRBJ1-2; D gene ambiguous. V lost 3 bases and J 3 bases, leaving 11 bases between the germline ends. The germline V gene has CDR1 LNHDA and CDR2 SQIVND (reference sequence). This CDR3 contains 14 residues. CDR3 DNA: TGTGCCAGTAGTATCCCTTACAGAGACTATGGCTACACCTTC. This encodes CASSIPYRDYGYTF.